The present T cell receptor (beta chain) was sequenced within a study of blood T cell repertoires in COVID-19. Study-wide background: Samples of COVID-19 (acute and convalescent) were obtained from the United States, Italy and Spain. Sample material is recorded as cDNA or gDNA derived from T cells, B-cell-depleted T cells, or PBMCs.

Authors' methods: Amplification of reference gene primers was used by the study to estimate nucleated cell counts. Some clones are missing from TCRdb's copy, which holds only in-frame ones; the method was immunoSEQ multiplex PCR. The D gene and trimming were derived from the DNA, and the V and J assignments and clone size from that table. Of about 270,000 clones listed, about 85% were seen once; the top ten hold about 3%. Enrolled through a virtual design, the participants were between roughly 18 and 100 years of age and came from about two dozen US areas. The CDR3 spans 15 residues. V lost 7 bases, J lost 12 bases, and 19 bases stayed unmatched. The germline gives CDR1 MDHEN, CDR2 SYDVKM. The sample holds a few counts of this clone.

The receptor's source is a woman between 45 and 60 years old who had recovered from COVID-19. What was sequenced was PBMCs or T cells enriched from blood (not recorded which). V gene TRBV28 combines with J gene TRBJ2-7; 9 bases fit TRBD2. The CDR3 sequence is CASIPSGRTQGYLYF. CDR3 bases: TGTGCCAGCATACCCAGCGGGAGGACCCAGGGATATCTGTACTTC.